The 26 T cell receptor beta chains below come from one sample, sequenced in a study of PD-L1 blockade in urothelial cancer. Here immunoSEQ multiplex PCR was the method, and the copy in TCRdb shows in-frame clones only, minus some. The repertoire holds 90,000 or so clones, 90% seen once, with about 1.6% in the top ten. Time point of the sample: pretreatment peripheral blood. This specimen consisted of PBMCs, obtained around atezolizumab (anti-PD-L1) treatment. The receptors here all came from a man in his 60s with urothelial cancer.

The CDR3 loop is CASSLQGNQPQHF. The DNA of the CDR3 is TGTGCCAGCAGTTTACAGGGGAATCAGCCCCAGCATTTT. The genes are TRBV27 and TRBJ1-5, with D tentatively TRBD1 (6 bases). The CDR3 loop spans 13 amino acids. V shed 2 bases and J shed 4 bases, with 6 bases lying between them. The germline V gene has CDR1 MNHEY and CDR2 SMNVEV (reference sequence).

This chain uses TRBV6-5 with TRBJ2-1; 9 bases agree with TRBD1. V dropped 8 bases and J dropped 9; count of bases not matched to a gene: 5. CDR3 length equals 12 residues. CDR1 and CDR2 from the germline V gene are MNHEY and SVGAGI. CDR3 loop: CASSDRGGEQFF. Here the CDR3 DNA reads TGTGCCAGCTCGGACAGGGGAGGTGAGCAGTTCTTC.

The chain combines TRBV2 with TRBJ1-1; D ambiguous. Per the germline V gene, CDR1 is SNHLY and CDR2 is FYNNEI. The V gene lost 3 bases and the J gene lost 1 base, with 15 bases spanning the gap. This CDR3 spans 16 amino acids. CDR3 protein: CASSDLDPSRNTEAFF. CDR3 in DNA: TGTGCCAGCAGTGATTTAGACCCGTCTAGGAACACTGAAGCTTTCTTT.

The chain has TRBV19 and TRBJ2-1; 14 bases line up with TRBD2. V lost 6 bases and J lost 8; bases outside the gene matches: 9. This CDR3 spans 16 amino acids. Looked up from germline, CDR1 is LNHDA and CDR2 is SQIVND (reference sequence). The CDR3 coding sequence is TGTGCCAGTAGAACCGGGACTAGCGGGAGAAGTGATGAGCAGTTCTTC. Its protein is CASRTGTSGRSDEQFF.

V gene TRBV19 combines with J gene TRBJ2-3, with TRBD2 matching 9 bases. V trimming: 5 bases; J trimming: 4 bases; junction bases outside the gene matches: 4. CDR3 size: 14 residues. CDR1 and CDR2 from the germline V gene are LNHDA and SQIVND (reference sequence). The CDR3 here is CASSLQRGADTQYF. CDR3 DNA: TGTGCCAGTAGTCTACAGCGGGGGGCAGATACGCAGTATTTT.

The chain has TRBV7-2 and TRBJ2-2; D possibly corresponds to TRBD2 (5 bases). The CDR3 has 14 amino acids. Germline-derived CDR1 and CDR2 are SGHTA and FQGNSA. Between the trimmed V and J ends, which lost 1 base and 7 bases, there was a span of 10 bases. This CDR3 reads CASSLGLEGGELFF. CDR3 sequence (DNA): TGTGCCAGCAGCTTAGGGCTAGAGGGCGGGGAGCTGTTTTTT.

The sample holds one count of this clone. As DNA, the CDR3 is TGTGCCAGCAGCCAAGATCTCCCTAGCGGGGGGGGGAGCTCCTACGAGCAGTACTTC. This translates into CASSQDLPSGGGSSYEQYF. This chain connects TRBV4-2 to TRBJ2-7; 12 bases are shared with TRBD2. Germline V gives CDR1 LGHNA, CDR2 YNFKEQ. Unmatched junction bases numbered 9, after V lost 0 bases and J lost 0 bases. CDR3 length equals 19 residues.

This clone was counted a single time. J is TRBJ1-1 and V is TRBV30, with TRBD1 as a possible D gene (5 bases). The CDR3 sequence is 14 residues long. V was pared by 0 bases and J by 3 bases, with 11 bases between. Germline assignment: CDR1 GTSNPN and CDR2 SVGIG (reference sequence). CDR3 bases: TGTGCCTGGAGTGTACGTGGGGCGGACACTGAAGCTTTCTTT. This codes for CAWSVRGADTEAFF.

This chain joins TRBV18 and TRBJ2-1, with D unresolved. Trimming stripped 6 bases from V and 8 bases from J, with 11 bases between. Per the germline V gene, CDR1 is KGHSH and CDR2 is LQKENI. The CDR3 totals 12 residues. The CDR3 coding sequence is TGTGCCAGCTCGCAGATGGGCGATGAGCAGTTCTTC. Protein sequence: CASSQMGDEQFF.

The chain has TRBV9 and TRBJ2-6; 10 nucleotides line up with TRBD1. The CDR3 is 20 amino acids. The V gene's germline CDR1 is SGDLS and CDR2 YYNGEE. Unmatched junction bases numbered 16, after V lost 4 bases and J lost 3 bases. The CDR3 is CASSTRSQGQGRYGANVLTF. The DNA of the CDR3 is TGTGCCAGCAGCACCCGTAGCCAGGGACAGGGGAGGTATGGGGCCAACGTCCTGACTTTC. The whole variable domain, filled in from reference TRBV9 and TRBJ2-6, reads DSGVTQTPKHLITATGQRVTLRCSPRSGDLSVYWYQQSLDQGLQFLIQYYNGEERAKGNILERFSAQQFPDLHSELNLSSLELGDSALYFCASSTRSQGQGRYGANVLTFGAGSRLTVL.

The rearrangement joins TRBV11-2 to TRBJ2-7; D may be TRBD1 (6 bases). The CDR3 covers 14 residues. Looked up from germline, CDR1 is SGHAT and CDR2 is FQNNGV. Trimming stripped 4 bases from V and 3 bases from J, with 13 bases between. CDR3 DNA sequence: TGTGCCAGCAGCTCGAACAGGGATGTCTACGAGCAGTACTTC. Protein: CASSSNRDVYEQYF.

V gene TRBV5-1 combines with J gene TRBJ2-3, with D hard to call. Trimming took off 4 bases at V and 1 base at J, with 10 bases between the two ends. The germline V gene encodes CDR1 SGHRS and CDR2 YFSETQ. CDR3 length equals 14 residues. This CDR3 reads CASSPERGTDTQYF. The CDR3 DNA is TGCGCCAGCAGCCCAGAGCGTGGCACAGATACGCAGTATTTT.

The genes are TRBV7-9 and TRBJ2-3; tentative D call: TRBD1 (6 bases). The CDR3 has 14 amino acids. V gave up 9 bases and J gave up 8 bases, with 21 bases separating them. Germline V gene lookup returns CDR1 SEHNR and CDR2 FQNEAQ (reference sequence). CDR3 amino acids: CASTEAGRGGTQYF. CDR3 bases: TGTGCCAGTACGGAAGCCGGCCGAGGGGGTACGCAGTATTTT.

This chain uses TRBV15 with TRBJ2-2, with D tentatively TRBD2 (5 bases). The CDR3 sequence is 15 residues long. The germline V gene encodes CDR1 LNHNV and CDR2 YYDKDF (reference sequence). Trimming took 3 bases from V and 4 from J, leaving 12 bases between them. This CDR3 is CATSSRIEGTGELFF. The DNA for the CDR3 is TGTGCCACCAGCAGCAGGATAGAGGGCACCGGGGAGCTGTTTTTT.

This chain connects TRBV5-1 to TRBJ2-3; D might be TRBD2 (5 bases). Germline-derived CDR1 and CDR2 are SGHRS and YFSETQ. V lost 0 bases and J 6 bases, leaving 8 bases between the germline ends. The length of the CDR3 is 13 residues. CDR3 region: CASSLERADTQYF. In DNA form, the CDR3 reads TGCGCCAGCAGCTTGGAGAGGGCGGATACGCAGTATTTT. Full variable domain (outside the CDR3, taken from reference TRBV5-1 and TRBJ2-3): KAGVTQTPRYLIKTRGQQVTLSCSPISGHRSVSWYQQTPGQGLQFLFEYFSETQRNKGNFPGRFSGRQFSNSRSEMNVSTLELGDSALYLCASSLERADTQYFGPGTRLTVL.

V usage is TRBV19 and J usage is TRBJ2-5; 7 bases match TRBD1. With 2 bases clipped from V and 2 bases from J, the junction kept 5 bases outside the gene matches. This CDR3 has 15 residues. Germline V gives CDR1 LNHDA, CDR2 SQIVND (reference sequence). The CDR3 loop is CASSIRTGNQETQYF. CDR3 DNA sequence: TGTGCCAGTAGTATAAGGACAGGAAATCAAGAGACCCAGTACTTC.

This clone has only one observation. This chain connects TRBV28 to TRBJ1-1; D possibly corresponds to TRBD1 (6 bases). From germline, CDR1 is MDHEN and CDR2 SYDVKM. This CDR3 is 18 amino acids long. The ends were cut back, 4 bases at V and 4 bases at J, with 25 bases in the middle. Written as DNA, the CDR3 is TGTGCCAGCAGTTCATATTTCGGGGGGGCGGACCAGGGCACTGAAGCTTTCTTT. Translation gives CASSSYFGGADQGTEAFF.

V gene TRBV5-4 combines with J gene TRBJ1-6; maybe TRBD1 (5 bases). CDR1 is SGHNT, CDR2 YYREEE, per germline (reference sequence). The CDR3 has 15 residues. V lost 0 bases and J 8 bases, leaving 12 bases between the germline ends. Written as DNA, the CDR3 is TGTGCCAGCAGCTTGGCGGAGGGGAGGGATTCACCCCTCCACTTT. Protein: CASSLAEGRDSPLHF.

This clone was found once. CDR3 sequence reads: CASSKWTGVADTQYF. For the CDR3, the DNA is TGTGCCAGCAGCAAATGGACAGGGGTCGCAGATACGCAGTATTTT. The rearrangement joins TRBV5-6 to TRBJ2-3, with 9 bases aligning to TRBD1. Germline V CDR1 and CDR2: SGHDT, YYEEEE. The CDR3 covers 15 residues. The V segment lost 4 bases and the J segment 4 bases; nucleotides outside the gene matches: 7.

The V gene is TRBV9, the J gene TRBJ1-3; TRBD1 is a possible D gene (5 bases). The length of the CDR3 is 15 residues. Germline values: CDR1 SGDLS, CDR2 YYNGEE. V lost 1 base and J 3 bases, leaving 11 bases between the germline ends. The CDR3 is CASSVNTGFGNTIYF. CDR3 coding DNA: TGTGCCAGCAGCGTAAATACAGGATTTGGAAACACCATATATTTT.

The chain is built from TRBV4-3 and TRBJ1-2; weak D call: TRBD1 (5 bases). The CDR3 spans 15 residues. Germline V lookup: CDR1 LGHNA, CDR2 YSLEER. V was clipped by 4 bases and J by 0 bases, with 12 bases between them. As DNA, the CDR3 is TGCGCCAGCAGCCTCGCCAGGGATGCTAACTATGGCTACACCTTC. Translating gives CASSLARDANYGYTF.

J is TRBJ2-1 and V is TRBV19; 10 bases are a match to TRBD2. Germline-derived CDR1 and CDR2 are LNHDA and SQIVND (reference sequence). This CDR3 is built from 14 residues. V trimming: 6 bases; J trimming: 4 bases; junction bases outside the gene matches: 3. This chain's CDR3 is CASRSGGAYNEQFF. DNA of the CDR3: TGTGCCAGTAGGAGCGGGGGGGCATACAATGAGCAGTTCTTC.

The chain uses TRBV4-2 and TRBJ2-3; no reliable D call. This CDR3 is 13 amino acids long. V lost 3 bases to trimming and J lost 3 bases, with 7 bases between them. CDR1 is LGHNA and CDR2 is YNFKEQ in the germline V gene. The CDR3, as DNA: TGTGCCAGCAGCCATCGCACAACAGATACGCAGTATTTT. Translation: CASSHRTTDTQYF.

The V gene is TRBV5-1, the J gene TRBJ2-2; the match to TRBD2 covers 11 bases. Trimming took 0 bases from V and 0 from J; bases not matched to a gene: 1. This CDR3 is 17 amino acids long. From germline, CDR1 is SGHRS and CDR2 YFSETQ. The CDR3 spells CASSLVLAGANTGELFF. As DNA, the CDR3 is TGCGCCAGCAGCTTGGTACTAGCGGGAGCGAACACCGGGGAGCTGTTTTTT.

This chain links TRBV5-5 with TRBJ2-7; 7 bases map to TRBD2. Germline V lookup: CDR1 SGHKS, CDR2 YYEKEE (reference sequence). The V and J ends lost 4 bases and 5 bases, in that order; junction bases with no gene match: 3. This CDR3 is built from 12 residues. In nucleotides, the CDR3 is TGTGCCAGCAGCAGGACTAGAGACGAGCAGTACTTC. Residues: CASSRTRDEQYF.

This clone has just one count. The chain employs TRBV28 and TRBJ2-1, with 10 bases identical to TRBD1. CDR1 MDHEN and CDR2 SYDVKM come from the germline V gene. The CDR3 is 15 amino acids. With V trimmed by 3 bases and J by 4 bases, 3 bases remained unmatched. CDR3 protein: CASSLGTGVYNEQFF. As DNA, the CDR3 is TGTGCCAGCAGTTTGGGGACAGGGGTATACAATGAGCAGTTCTTC.